This is a list of T cell receptor beta chains from one sample in a study of identifying expanded T cells in peripheral blood. This table comes from immunoSEQ multiplex PCR, and its TCRdb copy is limited to in-frame clones, with some not included. The profile shows 100,000 or so clones, roughly nine tenths of them singletons. The sequenced material came from blood. All receptors come from a person aged 18-70 years in good health. The CDR3 runs from the conserved cysteine through the conserved F or W. D genes are given only for firm matches. Rows may omit the clone size; those that give it use once, few, many or a size class.

d_gene	v_gene	j_gene	abundance	CDR3nt	CDR3aa
.	TRBV13	TRBJ2-7	.	TGTGCCAGCAGCTTTGGGCGGGATTACGAGCAGTACTTC	CASSFGRDYEQYF
.	TRBV7-9	TRBJ1-2	few	TGTGCCAGCAGCTTCCAGGGGCTTCATGGCTACACCTTC	CASSFQGLHGYTF
TRBD1	TRBV4-1	TRBJ1-3	once	TGCGCCAGCAGCCCCGTACAGGGGGCTGGAAACACCATATATTTT	CASSPVQGAGNTIYF
TRBD1	TRBV6-5	TRBJ1-6	.	TGTGCCAGCAGTTACGGGACAGTAAGCTCACCCCTCCACTTT	CASSYGTVSSPLHF
.	TRBV9	TRBJ2-7	.	TGTGCCAGCAGCCCCACGGGGGCACCCTACGAGCAGTACTTC	CASSPTGAPYEQYF
TRBD2	TRBV15	TRBJ2-3	.	TGTGCCACCAGCATCCCTAGCGGGGGGTCGACAGATACGCAGTATTTT	CATSIPSGGSTDTQYF
.	TRBV6-1	TRBJ1-5	.	TGTGCCAGCAGTGCACAGGAAAATAGCAATCAGCCCCAGCATTTT	CASSAQENSNQPQHF
.	TRBV21-1	TRBJ1-1	once	TGTGCCAGCAGCAAAGCCCCTCCCAACCCCGGGACCTCCTGCAACACTGAAGCTTTCTTT	CASSKAPPNPGTSCNTEAFF
.	TRBV4-3	TRBJ2-1	.	TGCGCCAGCAGCCAAGGCTCAGGGCCCTCCTACAATGAGCAGTTCTTC	CASSQGSGPSYNEQFF
.	TRBV5-1	TRBJ1-1	.	TGCGCCAGCAGCCTAGGACGGGCGAACACTGAAGCTTTCTTT	CASSLGRANTEAFF
TRBD1	TRBV5-6	TRBJ1-1	.	TGTGCCAGCAGCCCACTATACAGGGGACGGACTGAAGCTTTCTTT	CASSPLYRGRTEAFF
.	TRBV7-9	TRBJ2-2	once	TGTGCCAGCAGCTATTACGGGGAGCAGGGAAAGATGTTTTTT	CASSYYGEQGKMFF
TRBD1	TRBV18	TRBJ1-2	.	TGTGCCAGCTCACCACTCTCGACAGGGGAAGGAGGCTACACCTTC	CASSPLSTGEGGYTF
TRBD1	TRBV5-1	TRBJ2-3	.	TGCGCCAGCAGCTTGGGGACAGGGCCAACTAGCACAGATACGCAGTATTTT	CASSLGTGPTSTDTQYF
.	TRBV6-5	TRBJ2-1	.	TGTGCCAGCAGTTACTCTGGGGAGGCTTACAATGAGCAGTTCTTC	CASSYSGEAYNEQFF
TRBD2	TRBV7-9	TRBJ2-7	.	TGTGCCAGCAGTTCCCGCGGGGGGCCCGCCTACGAGCAGTACTTC	CASSSRGGPAYEQYF
.	TRBV11-2	TRBJ2-5	once	TGTGCCAGCAGCTTCTCAGGAGAGACCCAGTACTTC	CASSFSGETQYF
.	TRBV4-3	TRBJ1-2	.	TGCGCCAGCAGCCAAGATTTTTGGGGCTATGGCTACACCTTC	CASSQDFWGYGYTF
.	TRBV7-2	TRBJ1-1	.	TGTGCCAGCAGCTTAGAAGGGTTGGGAGCATGGGCTGAAGCTTTCTTT	CASSLEGLGAWAEAFF
TRBD2	TRBV18	TRBJ2-1	.	TGTGCCAGCTCACCACCGGTGCATAGCGGGGATCACAATGAGCAGTTCTTC	CASSPPVHSGDHNEQFF
TRBD2	TRBV14	TRBJ2-5	.	TGTGCCAGCAGCCAAGAAGGACTAGCGTGGTCTAAGCTCCAGTACTTC	CASSQEGLAWSKLQYF
TRBD1	TRBV28	TRBJ1-2	.	TGTGCCAGCAGTCTGGGACAGGGCGGCTACACCTTC	CASSLGQGGYTF
.	TRBV19	TRBJ2-1	once	TGTGCCACCCGTCGCGGGGCCCAGAATGAGCAGTTCTTC	CATRRGAQNEQFF
TRBD2	TRBV11-2	TRBJ2-5	.	TGTGCCAGCAGCTTCGGAGCGGGGGGCTCGGGAGAGACCCAGTACTTC	CASSFGAGGSGETQYF
TRBD2	TRBV18	TRBJ2-4	.	TGTGCCAGCTCACAAGCGGGGGGGCCGATGGAAAACATTCAGTACTTC	CASSQAGGPMENIQYF
.	TRBV13	TRBJ1-2	.	TGTGCCAGCAGCTCCCGGTTTAATGACCCACGGTACGGCTACACCTTC	CASSSRFNDPRYGYTF
.	TRBV28	TRBJ2-7	.	TGTGCCAGCAGTCCCTTGAACGGGGAGTACGAGCAGTACTTC	CASSPLNGEYEQYF
TRBD2	TRBV15	TRBJ2-7	.	TGTGCCACCAGCGGACCTCTAGCGGGGAGGTCCTACGAGCAGTACTTC	CATSGPLAGRSYEQYF
.	TRBV27	TRBJ2-1	many	TGTGCCAGCAGTTTCAACCAGGACCTAAACAATGAGCAGTTCTTC	CASSFNQDLNNEQFF
.	TRBV4-1	TRBJ1-6	.	TGCGCCAGCAGCCAAGGACTCCGGGAAAGCCCACCCCTCCACTTT	CASSQGLRESPPLHF